This T cell receptor beta chain comes out of a study of cytomegalovirus exposure and HLA in healthy donors (dated 2017 in TCRdb). A note on the overall study: According to an earlier analysis of 587 of the donors, about 179 million T cells yielded approximately 120 million unique TCR beta sequences and around 280 Gb of sequence data. The aim of the study was to test whether cataloging public T cell receptors could identify signatures of past pathogen exposure. The number of typed donors differed by locus: about 620-630 for A, B, C, DRB1 and DQB1; 500 to 550 for DQA1; some 610 for DPA1; and around 450 for DPB1. The study used immunosequencing to profile the T cell repertoires of approximately 690 subjects and linked those repertoires to cytomegalovirus serostatus. To predict cytomegalovirus infection status, the study brought together high-throughput TCR immunosequencing, statistical association of individual TCRs with disease status, and machine learning. Because of strong linkage in the cohort, roughly five DR-DQ haplotypes were treated as single units for association and clustering. Among the 398 genotyped donors, more than 70% belonged to the genetic ancestry cluster associated with self-reported Caucasian donors. Donor age, sex, ethnicity and CMV serostatus were compiled together with the repertoire data. In the later analysis, no new phenotypic data were used to find candidate immune exposures; instead, reliance was placed on TCR beta sequences and their occurrence across donors. In a later analysis, previously published TCR beta repertoires from fewer than 750 donors were re-analyzed and high-resolution HLA genotyping was added so that TCR occurrence patterns could be studied. A later genetic analysis took genome-wide SNP genotypes for about 55% of the 666 donors and used that subset as a discovery cohort. Among 398 genotyped donors of the cohort, an average of about 240,000 unique TCR beta nucleotide sequences were sequenced per donor, around 20% of them non-productive. An early release that covered approximately 600 HLA-typed donors contained about 300 gigabases of sequencing data and roughly 84 million unique TCR sequences. All discovery cohort repertoires had been generated on a single sequencing platform. Class I and class II HLA loci were covered by the typing at four-digit resolution. In an earlier analysis of roughly 580 of the donors, high-throughput TCR beta sequencing was used to judge whether each TCR beta V gene segment behaved as functional or pseudogenic. In addition to the first cohort of 500 to 850 subjects, a separate validation cohort of approximately 120 different subjects was used. What the study reported, not specific to this receptor: In the study, about 150 TCR beta chains were listed as associated with cytomegalovirus. Compared with the roughly 600-donor mean, donors in an Asian-associated ancestry cluster had fewer N-insertions in productive TCRs, according to a later genetic analysis. A group of highly shared sequence variants was considered likely to be a technical artifact of the sequencing pipeline. Presence/absence analyses assumed roughly uniform sequencing depth across donors, an assumption that may not hold. According to a later analysis, TCR association rates differed among HLA loci, with DRB1 alleles showing the most associated TCRs and HLA-C alleles showing the fewest. In an earlier analysis of approximately 600 of the donors, most TCR beta V segments were observed in productive rearrangements about 90% or about 30% of the time, broadly matching IMGT annotations. Correlated functional status among segregating V segments might be attributable to linkage disequilibrium, but an unknown experimental factor could not be ruled out. A further reported finding was that TCR beta sequences accurately predicted the HLA-A and HLA-B alleles for most subjects in the first cohort. Only TCR beta chains were sequenced in this cohort, and the absence of alpha or paired-chain data limited detectable features. A later analysis associated 15,000 to 20,000 TCR beta sequences with specific HLA alleles at a false discovery rate of 0.05. A later analysis reported that several top co-occurrence clusters appeared linked to parvovirus B19, influenza, CMV and Epstein-Barr virus. In vitro tests confirmed that a few of the cytomegalovirus-associated TCR beta chains recognize cytomegalovirus antigens. When HLA alleles, especially DR and DQ, strongly co-occurred, attributing TCR associations to individual alleles was difficult. Most TCR sequences were seen in very few donors, while some public TCRs were found in many individuals. Because counts were too low, roughly 17 rarely observed V segments, including chromosome 9 orphons, were left out of the earlier analysis of over 550 of the donors. A later analysis found that HLA-associated TCR beta chains were more clonally expanded and had lower generation probabilities than equally common non-associated chains. According to the authors, the approach could potentially be generalized to other disease states and immunological phenotypes. In a later genetic analysis, a missense DCLRE1C variant was associated with V-gene and J-gene trimming of TCR beta chains, and the association was replicated in an independent cohort. CMV serostatus was the only immune exposure information available for the cohort. HLA typing was unavailable for some donors at each locus, so association tests used only the typed subset. In both the original and validation cohorts, the classifier was reported to diagnose cytomegalovirus status with high specificity and sensitivity. Most CMV-associated TCR beta chains appeared to be HLA-restricted in a later analysis, and the HLA associations seemed to be driven largely by CMV exposure. The 87-base-pair reads could not distinguish some IMGT-functional V segments, including TRBV6-2 and TRBV6-3, so those segments were excluded.

Its CDR3 holds 15 amino acids, cysteine through phenylalanine. Only the CDR3 portion is preserved as DNA: 45 bases, with reading frame beginning at the first base. According to the germline V gene, CDR1 reads MRHNA and CDR2 reads SNTAGT. Trimming takes 3 bases off V and 6 bases off J; junction bases not matched to a gene: 5. Library preparation was by the immunoSEQ multiplex PCR assay. A mixture of 60 forward primers for TCR Vbeta segments and 13 reverse primers for TCR Jbeta segments was used in the multiplex PCR. The CDR3 region of rearranged TCR beta genes was amplified from genomic DNA with a multiplex PCR assay. The Illumina HiSeq System was used to sequence the amplified TCR beta libraries as 87-base-pair reads. On the authors' methods: In a later analysis, some 80 million unique TCR beta chains were counted across the 500 to 700 repertoires, and around 11 million of these chains were shared by at least two donors. Raw reads were error-corrected and collapsed into unique sequences by a nearest-neighbor algorithm in which closely related sequences were merged to remove PCR and sequencing errors. To assign V, D and J gene segments, CDR3 sequences were aligned to IMGT reference sequences. For a sequence to be retained, a match of at least six nucleotides was required to both a V gene segment and a J gene segment. Rearrangements were classified as productive when the CDR3 lacked stop codons and remained in frame with V and J, and all other rearrangements were classified as non-productive. CDR3 was defined by IMGT convention, running from the second conserved V-encoded cysteine to the conserved J-encoded phenylalanine. The earlier analysis of a few hundred of the donors excluded any sequence lacking an unambiguous match to a single V gene segment. In an earlier analysis of approximately 610 of the donors, V segments were called functional above 56.7% productive rearrangements and were called segregating when the between-donor standard deviation exceeded 5%. To diagnose cytomegalovirus status from the catalog of TCR beta chain sequences, a statistical classification framework was built. In a later analysis, TCR nucleotide sequences were compared against IMGT/GENE-DB human TR gene sequences so that V and J genes could be assigned. A later analysis assigned CDR3 sequences and most-parsimonious VDJ recombination scenarios with the TCRdist pipeline. In a later analysis, every TCR beta chain was defined by the combination of its CDR3 amino acid sequence and its V-gene family, and reads without a unique V-gene family were dropped. As a way to deal with suspected cross-contamination and a sequencing artifact, a later analysis dropped under 600 nucleotide sequences that were highly shared and had low generation probability. For each public chain, a later analysis derived a clonal expansion index from normalized ranks of inferred template counts within each repertoire. A later analysis computed generation probabilities with a VDJ recombination model fitted to out-of-frame rearrangements, and checked the results against IGoR. Hypergeometric tests were used in a later analysis to score TCR-TCR, TCR-HLA and TCR-CMV co-occurrence, with a repertoire-size bias correction applied to the TCR pairs. A later analysis estimated false discovery rates by permuting HLA or CMV assignments 20 times. In a later analysis, co-occurring TCRs were grouped using DBSCAN, with TCRdist sequence similarity added in when clustering inside HLA-allele-positive subsets. For co-occurrence clustering, repertoires with fewer than 30,000 or more than 120,000 public chains were excluded, along with about five repertoires with anomalous nucleotide sharing. The source is immuneACCESS, and TCRdb retained only in-frame sequences with V and J called. Part of the clones is not carried over; for the studies checked, unresolved V genes explain less than half of this, and the remainder is unexplained. The DNA was the basis for D and trimming; V, J and clone size are from that table. This sample lists approximately 170,000 clones; 55% to 70% were detected once. Jointly, the top ten make up 2.8% of the sample.

In its sample, this clone was seen a few times. Its antigen target is currently unknown. Nothing much larger sits one base from this clone, and base qualities are not available. The cohort was made up of about 610 healthy bone marrow donors. All cohort members were sampled while nominally healthy, although unrecorded immune exposures were likely present. The donor was CMV seropositive and belonged to the group of 250 to 300 seropositive cohort members. A peripheral blood sample was provided by each donor, and peripheral blood mononuclear cells were used for TCR beta sequencing. The Qiagen DNeasy Blood Extraction Kit was used to extract genomic DNA from the blood cell samples.

The sequence was obtained from a middle-aged woman in good health and CMV-seropositive. This chain is built from TRBV6-4 and TRBJ2-1, and 10 bases in between align with TRBD1. What was sequenced was PBMCs. The nucleotide sequence is given as TGTGCCAGCAGTGAACTGGGACAGGGGAGCAATGAGCAGTTCTTC. Translated, this is CASSELGQGSNEQFF.